This is a list of T cell receptor beta chains from one sample in a study of CD4 and CD8 cells across lung adenocarcinoma regions. MiXCR, run by TCRdb on the PCR reads, gives a single entry per CDR3 protein. This sample has tens of thousands of distinct CDR3 sequences; around 50% occur once, and the top ten carry 24%. Sequencing used CD8+ T cells from the center of a lung tumor. These TCRs come from a female donor with lung adenocarcinoma. The CD4 and CD8 labels of this study may be unreliable. The CDR3 runs from the conserved cysteine through the conserved F or W. A D gene is named only where the DNA matches it firmly. Clone size appears in some rows only: once, few, many, or a class for an expanded clone.

-	TRBJ2-4	-	TRBV10-2	13	TGCGCCACGGGGCTGGGAGCCAAAGACACGCAGTACTTT	CATGLGAKDTQYF
medium-sized	TRBJ2-3	-	TRBV6-5	11	TGTGCCAGCCAGTTGGGAGATACGCAGTATTTT	CASQLGDTQYF
medium-sized	TRBJ2-3	-	TRBV6-1	15	TGTGCCAGCAGTGATCGGGGGCTTTACACAGATACGCAGTATTTT	CASSDRGLYTDTQYF
-	TRBJ2-3	-	TRBV6-1	12	TGTGCCAGCACCTCGAACACAGATACGCAGTATTTT	CASTSNTDTQYF
-	TRBJ2-7	-	TRBV27	15	TGTGCCGGGGGGACCGGGGGCAGCGGCACAGATACGCAGTACTTC	CAGGTGGSGTDTQYF
-	TRBJ2-3	-	TRBV11-3	13	TGTGCCAGCAGCCTCGGAGCCAAAAACACTCAGTATTTT	CASSLGAKNTQYF
-	TRBJ2-3	-	TRBV27	12	TGTGCGGGGAGTCGAGTCACAGACATGCAGTATTTC	CAGSRVTDMQYF
-	TRBJ2-7	TRBD2	TRBV6-1	14	TGTGCCAGCAGCCCGGGGGGATCGATCTACGAGCAGTACTTC	CASSPGGSIYEQYF
-	TRBJ2-3	-	TRBV10-1	14	TGCGCCAGCAGTGACCATCGAGGCACAGATACGCAGTATTTT	CASSDHRGTDTQYF
-	TRBJ2-4	-	TRBV6-5	15	TGTGCCAGCAGATTAGGGCGCGGGGCAACAGATATGCAGTACTTT	CASRLGRGATDMQYF
many	TRBJ1-2	TRBD1	TRBV6-1	16	TGTGCCAGCAGTCAACGGGGTGGACAGGGAAACTATGGCTACACCTTC	CASSQRGGQGNYGYTF
many	TRBJ1-2	TRBD1	TRBV6-4	15	TGTGCCAGCAGTCCCTGGACAGGGGGAAACTATGGCTACACCTTC	CASSPWTGGNYGYTF
few	TRBJ2-2	-	TRBV7-8	13	TGTGCCAGCAGGCCGACAGTATCCGGGGAGCTGTTTTTT	CASRPTVSGELFF
-	TRBJ2-7	-	TRBV6-1	12	TGTGCCAGCAGTAAGCGGGTTTACGAGCAGTACTTC	CASSKRVYEQYF
-	TRBJ2-5	-	TRBV30	13	TGTGCTGTGGGCATGGGGTACCAAGAGACCCAGTACTTC	CAVGMGYQETQYF
-	TRBJ2-1	-	TRBV30	15	TGTGCCTGGAGTAAAGGGGGGTACTCCTACAATGAGCAGTTCTTC	CAWSKGGYSYNEQFF